The clone carrying this TCR beta chain has more than one count but fewer than ten. This sample is drawn from a study of blood T cell repertoires in COVID-19. Overall study context: The origin of the acute and convalescent COVID-19 samples was the United States, Italy and Spain. PBMCs, B-cell-depleted T cells, or T cells provided the cDNA or gDNA that made up the material.

This CDR3 is 15 amino acids long. Germline V gene data show CDR1 as SGHKS and CDR2 as YYEKEE (reference sequence). Trimming removed 1 base from V and 4 bases from J; junction bases left unmatched: 0. Some clones are missing from TCRdb's copy, which holds only in-frame ones; the method was immunoSEQ multiplex PCR. The sample has 35,000 or so clones; roughly 80% are singletons. The specimen was peripheral blood. The V gene is TRBV5-5, the J gene TRBJ2-3; TRBD2 aligns across 13 bases. The origin of this receptor is a man older than 75 with active or convalescent COVID-19. The CDR3 here is CASSLTSGRADTQYF. CDR3 coding DNA: TGTGCCAGCAGCTTGACTAGCGGGAGGGCAGATACGCAGTATTTT. Using reference TRBV5-5 and TRBJ2-3 for the parts outside the CDR3, the full variable domain is DAGVTQSPTHLIKTRGQQVTLRCSPISGHKSVSWYQQVLGQGPQFIFQYYEKEERGRGNFPDRFSARQFPNYSSELNVNALLLGDSALYLCASSLTSGRADTQYFGPGTRLTVL.